Presented here are 21 T cell receptor beta chains from one specimen sequenced in a study of blood T cell repertoires in COVID-19. The protocol was immunoSEQ multiplex PCR, while the TCRdb copy is restricted to in-frame clones and leaves out a portion. The sample yields some 76,000 clones, 90% seen once. The sequencing input was peripheral blood. The receptors derive from a woman aged 18-29 years with acute or convalescent COVID-19.

The chain recombines TRBV21-1 with TRBJ2-1; TRBD1 is taken as the D call from the table, unchecked against the DNA. TRBV21-1 is assigned pseudogene status. This CDR3 comprises 22 residues. In nucleotides, the CDR3 is TGTGCCAGCAGCAAAGGAGGGACAGGGCCGGTGGAGCGGGAGAAGATTCACAATGAGCAGTTCTTC. Translation gives CASSKGGTGPVEREKIHNEQFF.

The sample holds one count of this clone. The V gene is TRBV7-9, the J gene TRBJ2-2; D may be TRBD2 (5 bases). CDR1 is SEHNR and CDR2 is FQNEAQ in the germline V gene (reference sequence). This CDR3 spans 12 amino acids. Trimming removed 11 bases at V and 6 bases at J, with 13 bases between. CDR3 nucleotides: TGTGCCGAAGGACTCGGCGCCGGGGAGCTGTTTTTT. As protein: CAEGLGAGELFF.

This rearrangement joins TRBV6-5 to TRBJ1-1; 8 bases line up with TRBD1. V shed 8 bases and J 6 bases; nucleotides not matched to a gene: 8. This CDR3 comprises 13 residues. The V gene's germline CDR1 is MNHEY and CDR2 SVGAGI. The CDR3 DNA sequence: TGTGCCAGCCGGGGCAGGGGGCTCGCTGAAGCTTTCTTT. Protein sequence: CASRGRGLAEAFF.

This clone was counted a single time. The chain carries TRBV24-1 and TRBJ2-3; D gene uncertain. CDR1 is KGHDR, CDR2 SFDVKD, per germline. Trimming cost V 5 bases and J 6 bases, with 5 bases left between them. The CDR3 extends over 11 amino acids. The DNA of the CDR3 is TGTGCCACCAGTGTCGGGGATACGCAGTATTTT. Translating it yields CATSVGDTQYF.

This chain connects TRBV19 to TRBJ1-5; perhaps TRBD1 as D (5 bases). The CDR3 is 15 amino acids. Deletions cut 2 bases from V and 5 bases from J, with 13 bases between. Germline V gives CDR1 LNHDA, CDR2 SQIVND (reference sequence). The chain's CDR3 is CASSISGVVHQPQHF. DNA of the CDR3: TGTGCCAGTAGTATATCGGGGGTAGTTCATCAGCCCCAGCATTTT.

The V gene is TRBV3-1 (or the pseudogene TRBV3-2), the J gene TRBJ2-1; 7 bases are shared with TRBD1. The V segment lost 0 bases and the J segment 1 base; nucleotides outside the gene matches: 3. This CDR3 has 16 residues. CDR1 is LGHDT and CDR2 is YNNKEL in the germline V gene (reference sequence). In DNA, the CDR3 is TGTGCCAGCAGCCAAGATCTCAGGGGGTCCTACAATGAGCAGTTCTTC. Encoded protein: CASSQDLRGSYNEQFF.

The chain uses TRBV11-2 and TRBJ1-1, with D perhaps TRBD1 (5 bases). The germline gives CDR1 SGHAT, CDR2 FQNNGV. Deletions cut 4 bases from V and 10 bases from J, with 13 bases between. This CDR3 comprises 12 residues. The CDR3 loop is CASSSSGMRAFF. As DNA, the CDR3 is TGTGCCAGCAGCTCCTCAGGGATGAGAGCTTTCTTT.

The chain couples TRBV19 to TRBJ2-7; D gene unclear. CDR3 size: 14 residues. Trimming removed 2 bases from V and 2 bases from J, with 10 bases in between. Germline-derived CDR1 and CDR2 are LNHDA and SQIVND (reference sequence). The CDR3 nucleotides are TGTGCCAGTAGTATAAGGTCGGCGGCCTACGAGCAGTACTTC. It yields the protein CASSIRSAAYEQYF.

V is TRBV5-1 and J is TRBJ2-1; 12 bases fit TRBD2. J was trimmed by 9 bases and V by 4 bases; bases with no gene match: 8. This CDR3 region has 15 residues. Per germline, CDR1 SGHRS and CDR2 YFSETQ. CDR3 nucleotides: TGCGCCAGCAGCCTTCTAGCGGGAGGGGAGGGTGAGCAGTTCTTC. It codes for CASSLLAGGEGEQFF.

The chain combines TRBV5-1 with TRBJ1-3, with D tentatively TRBD1 (5 bases). With 4 bases removed from V and 9 bases from J, the gap between germline ends came to 14 bases. This CDR3 comprises 13 residues. Germline V gene lookup returns CDR1 SGHRS and CDR2 YFSETQ. This chain's CDR3 is CASSNPPGGTIYF. CDR3 bases: TGCGCCAGCAGCAACCCACCGGGGGGCACCATATATTTT.

This chain links TRBV2 with TRBJ2-1; 7 bases map to TRBD2. Germline V CDR1 and CDR2: SNHLY, FYNNEI. This CDR3 is built from 13 residues. Trimming took 7 bases from V and 6 from J; bases not matched to a gene: 6. CDR3 sequence (DNA): TGTGCCAGCATGGGACTAAAGTTCAATGAGCAGTTCTTC. This sequence encodes CASMGLKFNEQFF.

The chain employs TRBV19 and TRBJ2-1; tentative D call: TRBD1 (7 bases). This CDR3 contains 14 residues. V lost 4 bases and J lost 3, with 10 bases in between. In germline, CDR1 is LNHDA, CDR2 SQIVND (reference sequence). In DNA form, the CDR3 reads TGTGCCAGTAGTAACAGGGGAGGCTACAATGAGCAGTTCTTC. Its protein product is CASSNRGGYNEQFF. Based on the CDR3 plus reference TRBV19 and TRBJ2-1, the full variable domain is DGGITQSPKYLFRKEGQNVTLSCEQNLNHDAMYWYRQDPGQGLRLIYYSQIVNDFQKGDIAEGYSVSREKKESFPLTVTSAQKNPTAFYLCASSNRGGYNEQFFGPGTRLTVL.

The rearrangement links TRBV19 to TRBJ2-1, with 10 bases lining up with TRBD1. The CDR3 length is 16 residues. Trimming at V came to 5 bases and at J to 10 bases, leaving 14 bases not matched to a gene. The germline V gene encodes CDR1 LNHDA and CDR2 SQIVND (reference sequence). CDR3 sequence: CASSPTGTGVLREQFF. In nucleotides, the CDR3 is TGTGCCAGTAGTCCAACCGGGACAGGGGTCCTTAGGGAGCAGTTCTTC.

The genes are TRBV30 and TRBJ1-1; TRBD1 is a possible D gene (6 bases). The CDR3 totals 14 residues. The germline V gene encodes CDR1 GTSNPN and CDR2 SVGIG (reference sequence). Deletions cut 4 bases from V and 4 bases from J, with 16 bases between. The DNA of the CDR3 is TGTGCCTGGACTAAGGGGGTGTTAGGCACTGAAGCTTTCTTT. Translated: CAWTKGVLGTEAFF.

The CDR3 DNA reads TGTGCCACCCGGCGGGGGGGAGATACGCAGTATTTT. This sequence encodes CATRRGGDTQYF. The chain uses TRBV6-5 and TRBJ2-3, with 9 bases aligning to TRBD2. The CDR3 is 12 residues long. The J segment lost 5 bases and the V segment lost 10 bases, leaving 4 bases of the junction unmatched. Germline lookup yields CDR1 MNHEY and CDR2 SVGAGI.

J is TRBJ2-1 and V is TRBV28; 11 nucleotides line up with TRBD1. Germline V CDR1 and CDR2: MDHEN, SYDVKM. V shed 2 bases and J 2 bases; nucleotides not matched to a gene: 5. The CDR3 consists of 17 residues. The CDR3 protein is CASSLAPGQGAYNEQFF. CDR3 DNA: TGTGCCAGCAGTTTAGCTCCGGGACAGGGGGCCTACAATGAGCAGTTCTTC. Together with reference TRBV28 and TRBJ2-1, the CDR3 gives the full variable domain: DVKVTQSSRYLVKRTGEKVFLECVQDMDHENMFWYRQDPGLGLRLIYFSYDVKMKEKGDIPEGYSVSREKKERFSLILESASTNQTSMYLCASSLAPGQGAYNEQFFGPGTRLTVL.

V and J are TRBV25-1 and TRBJ1-1; tentative D call: TRBD1 (6 bases). The germline V gene encodes CDR1 MGHDK and CDR2 SYGVNS. The CDR3 contains 14 residues. The ends were cut back, 4 bases at V and 3 bases at J, with 12 bases in the middle. The CDR3 DNA reads as TGTGCCAGCAGTGGGAACAGGGTAGACACTGAAGCTTTCTTT. Translation gives CASSGNRVDTEAFF.

This chain joins TRBV5-6 and TRBJ1-1; possible D gene TRBD1, 5 bases. The CDR3 sequence is 13 residues long. Per the germline V gene, CDR1 is SGHDT and CDR2 is YYEEEE. Between the trimmed V and J ends, which lost 4 bases and 4 bases, there was a span of 11 bases. The DNA of the CDR3 is TGTGCCAGCAGCCTGACAGTGAGCACTGAAGCTTTCTTT. Translated, it gives CASSLTVSTEAFF.

The chain employs TRBV4-3 and TRBJ2-6; D is ambiguous. From germline, CDR1 is LGHNA and CDR2 YSLEER. V lost 0 bases and J 3 bases, leaving 6 bases between the germline ends. This CDR3 comprises 15 residues. Here the CDR3 reads CASSQEPGGANVLTF. As DNA, the CDR3 is TGCGCCAGCAGCCAAGAACCGGGTGGGGCCAACGTCCTGACTTTC.

This chain connects TRBV18 to TRBJ2-7, with D perhaps TRBD1 (6 bases). V was shortened by 4 bases and J by 1 base, with 17 bases between the two germline ends. The CDR3 spans 16 residues. Germline CDR1 reads KGHSH; CDR2 reads LQKENI. The CDR3, as DNA: TGTGCCAGCTCACTTGAATTGACAGGTTTTTCCTACGAGCAGTACTTC. Translation: CASSLELTGFSYEQYF. Variable domain in full (rest from reference TRBV18 and TRBJ2-7): NAGVMQNPRHLVRRRGQEARLRCSPMKGHSHVYWYRQLPEEGLKFMVYLQKENIIDESGMPKERFSAEFPKEGPSILRIQQVVRGDSAAYFCASSLELTGFSYEQYFGPGTRLTVT.

The V call is TRBV4-2, the J call TRBJ2-3; 8 bases are a match to TRBD1. The CDR3 loop spans 16 amino acids. With V trimmed by 3 bases and J by 5 bases, 10 bases remained unmatched. Germline CDR1 LGHNA, CDR2 YNFKEQ. The CDR3 bases are TGTGCCAGCAGCCAGTCAGGACAGGGTGGACAAGATACGCAGTATTTT. Translation: CASSQSGQGGQDTQYF.